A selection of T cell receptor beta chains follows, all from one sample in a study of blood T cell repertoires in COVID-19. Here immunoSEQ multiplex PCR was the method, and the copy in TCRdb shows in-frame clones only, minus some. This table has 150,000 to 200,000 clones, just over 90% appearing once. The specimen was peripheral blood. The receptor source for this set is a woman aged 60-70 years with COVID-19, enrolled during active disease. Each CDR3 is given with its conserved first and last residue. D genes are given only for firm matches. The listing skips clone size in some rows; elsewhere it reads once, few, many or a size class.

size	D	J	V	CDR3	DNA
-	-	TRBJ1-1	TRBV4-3	CASSRFTVNTEAFF	TGCGCCAGCAGCCGGTTCACAGTGAACACTGAAGCTTTCTTT
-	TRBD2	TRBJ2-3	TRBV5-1	CASSPGTSGGITDTQYF	TGCGCCAGCAGCCCCGGGACTAGCGGGGGGATAACAGATACGCAGTATTTT
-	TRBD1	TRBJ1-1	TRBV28	CASSLRGTGMDEAFF	TGTGCCAGCAGTTTAAGGGGGACAGGGATGGATGAAGCTTTCTTT
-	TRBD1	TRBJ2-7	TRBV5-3	CARSSGLGQDKYEQYF	TGTGCCAGAAGCTCGGGGTTGGGACAGGACAAATACGAGCAGTACTTC
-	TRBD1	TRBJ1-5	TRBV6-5	CASSYSGQGVSLPQHF	TGTGCCAGCAGTTACTCGGGACAGGGGGTCTCGCTGCCCCAGCATTTT
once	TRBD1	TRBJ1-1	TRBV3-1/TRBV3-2	CASSLWDRVNTEAFF	TGTGCCAGCAGCCTCTGGGACAGGGTGAACACTGAAGCTTTCTTT
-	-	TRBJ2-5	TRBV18	CASSPPMREETQYF	TGTGCCAGCTCACCACCGATGAGGGAAGAGACCCAGTACTTC
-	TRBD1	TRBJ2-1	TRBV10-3	CAISHNRGLGDEQFF	TGTGCCATCAGCCACAACAGGGGGCTCGGGGATGAGCAGTTCTTC
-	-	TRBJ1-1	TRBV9	CASSPYGGPRTEAFF	TGTGCCAGCAGCCCCTACGGGGGGCCGAGGACTGAAGCTTTCTTT
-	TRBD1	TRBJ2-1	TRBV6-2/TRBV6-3	CASSYTDRDYYNEQFF	TGTGCCAGCAGTTACACGGACAGGGATTACTACAATGAGCAGTTCTTC
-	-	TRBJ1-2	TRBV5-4	CASSLDQGGRNTF	TGTGCCAGCAGCTTGGATCAAGGAGGGAGAAACACCTTC
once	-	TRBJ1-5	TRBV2	CASSDRGRNQPQHF	TGTGCCAGCAGTGACAGGGGACGCAATCAGCCCCAGCATTTT
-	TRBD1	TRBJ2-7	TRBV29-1	CSVQGQGAYEQYF	TGCAGCGTGCAGGGACAGGGGGCCTACGAGCAGTACTTC
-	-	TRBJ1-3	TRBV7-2	CASSSPGLGNTIYF	TGTGCCAGCAGCTCCCCGGGGTTAGGAAACACCATATATTTT
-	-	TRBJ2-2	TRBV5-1	CASSLGADYTGELFF	TGCGCCAGCAGCTTGGGGGCAGATTACACCGGGGAGCTGTTTTTT
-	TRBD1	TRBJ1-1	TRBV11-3	CASSLDRALANTEAFF	TGTGCCAGCAGCCTCGACAGGGCCCTCGCTAACACTGAAGCTTTCTTT
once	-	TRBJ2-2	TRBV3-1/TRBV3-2	CASSQAAQSSNTGELFF	TGTGCCAGCAGCCAAGCCGCACAGAGTTCGAACACCGGGGAGCTGTTTTTT
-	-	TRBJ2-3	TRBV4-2	CASSPKPDTSSTDTQYF	TGTGCCAGCAGCCCAAAACCTGACACCTCAAGCACAGATACGCAGTATTTT
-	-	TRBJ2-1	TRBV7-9	CASSFFNNEQFF	TGTGCCAGCAGCTTCTTTAACAATGAGCAGTTCTTC
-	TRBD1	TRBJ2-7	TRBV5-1	CASSSLQGAGSYEQYF	TGCGCCAGCAGCTCTCTACAGGGGGCGGGGTCCTACGAGCAGTACTTC
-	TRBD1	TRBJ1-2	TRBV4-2	CASSQEGRGPYGYTF	TGTGCCAGCAGCCAAGAGGGCAGGGGGCCCTATGGCTACACCTTC
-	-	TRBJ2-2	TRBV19	CASSYGGPSTGELFF	TGTGCCAGTAGTTATGGGGGCCCCAGCACCGGGGAGCTGTTTTTT
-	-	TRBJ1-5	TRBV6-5	CASSWGEGQPQHF	TGTGCCAGCAGTTGGGGGGAAGGGCAGCCCCAGCATTTT
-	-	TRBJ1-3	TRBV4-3	CASSQDSSFSGNTIYF	TGCGCCAGCAGCCAAGACAGTTCGTTCTCTGGAAACACCATATATTTT
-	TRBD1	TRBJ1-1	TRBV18	CASSPTGAGGTEAFF	TGTGCCAGCTCACCGACAGGGGCCGGGGGCACTGAAGCTTTCTTT
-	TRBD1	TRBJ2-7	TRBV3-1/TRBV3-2	CASSHERQGCEQYF	TGTGCCAGCAGCCATGAGAGACAGGGTTGCGAGCAGTACTTC
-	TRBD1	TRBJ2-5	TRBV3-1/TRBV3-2	CASSRTGRRGETQYF	TGTGCCAGCAGCCGGACAGGTAGAAGGGGAGAGACCCAGTACTTC
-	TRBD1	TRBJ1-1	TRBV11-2	CASSLAGQLNTEAFF	TGTGCCAGCAGCTTAGCGGGACAGCTGAACACTGAAGCTTTCTTT
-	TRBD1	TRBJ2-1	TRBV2	CASSAGTASYNEQFF	TGTGCCAGCAGTGCCGGGACAGCGTCCTACAATGAGCAGTTCTTC
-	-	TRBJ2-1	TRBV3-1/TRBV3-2	CASTADSSYNEQFF	TGTGCCAGCACTGCCGATAGCTCCTACAATGAGCAGTTCTTC